The rows below give T cell receptor beta chains drawn from one sample of a study of cytomegalovirus exposure and HLA in healthy donors. Repertoires were generated with immunoSEQ multiplex PCR, while TCRdb's copy carries only in-frame clones and drops some. The sample carries 75,000 to 100,000 clones, around 68% recorded once. The sequenced sample was PBMCs. The receptors here all came from a female donor in good health and CMV-seronegative. CDR3s include the opening cysteine and the closing phenylalanine or tryptophan. The D gene is left open where the match is weak. Clone size is stated in some rows and not others, as once, few, many or a class when expanded.

v_call	d_call	j_call	clone_size	cdr3_aa	cdr3_nt
TRBV5-8	TRBD1	TRBJ2-1	NA	CASRDRVGEQFF	TGTGCCAGCAGGGACAGGGTCGGTGAGCAGTTCTTC
TRBV5-1	TRBD1	TRBJ2-3	NA	CASSPNDRAPLGSQYF	TGCGCCAGCAGCCCAAATGACAGGGCGCCTTTGGGCTCGCAGTATTTT
TRBV29-1	NA	TRBJ1-1	NA	CSVGQLLNTEAFF	TGCAGCGTTGGGCAATTGCTGAACACTGAAGCTTTCTTT
TRBV28	NA	TRBJ1-1	NA	CATRGGTEAFF	TGTGCCACCCGAGGAGGTACTGAAGCTTTCTTT
TRBV19	NA	TRBJ2-7	NA	CASSRKESYEQYF	TGTGCCAGTAGTAGGAAGGAGTCCTACGAGCAGTACTTC
TRBV27	NA	TRBJ1-1	NA	CASSPLAATEAFF	TGTGCCAGCAGTCCTTTGGCGGCCACTGAAGCTTTCTTT
TRBV10-1	NA	TRBJ2-1	NA	CASSETGSYNEQFF	TGCGCCAGCAGTGAGACGGGGTCCTACAATGAGCAGTTCTTC
TRBV4-1	TRBD2	TRBJ2-1	NA	CASSFSGRANNEQFF	TGCGCCAGCAGCTTTAGCGGGAGGGCCAACAATGAGCAGTTCTTC
TRBV6-5	TRBD2	TRBJ2-3	few	CASSHTSGGTDTQYF	TGTGCCAGCAGTCACACTAGCGGAGGCACAGATACGCAGTATTTT
TRBV11-3	NA	TRBJ2-5	NA	CASSLEFRGWETQYF	TGTGCCAGCAGCTTAGAATTCAGGGGATGGGAGACCCAGTACTTC
TRBV4-1	NA	TRBJ2-1	few	CASSQASSSYNEQFF	TGCGCCAGCAGCCAGGCTAGCTCTTCCTACAATGAGCAGTTCTTC
TRBV2	TRBD2	TRBJ2-3	NA	CASSGLAGTDTQYF	TGTGCCAGCAGTGGACTAGCGGGCACAGATACGCAGTATTTT
TRBV18	TRBD2	TRBJ2-1	NA	CASSPPGTSAYNEQFF	TGTGCCAGCTCACCACCGGGGACTAGCGCATACAATGAGCAGTTCTTC
TRBV6-5	TRBD2	TRBJ2-7	NA	CASSPGGYEQYF	TGTGCCAGCAGCCCGGGGGGCTACGAGCAGTACTTC
TRBV30	TRBD1	TRBJ2-5	NA	CAWARDSQETQYF	TGTGCCTGGGCACGGGACAGTCAAGAGACCCAGTACTTC
TRBV7-8	NA	TRBJ1-5	NA	CASSRSGGAGGNQPQHF	TGTGCCAGCAGCCGCAGCGGGGGGGCTGGGGGCAATCAGCCCCAGCATTTT
TRBV7-6	NA	TRBJ2-7	NA	CASSLGRSYEQYF	TGTGCCAGCAGCTTAGGCAGGTCCTACGAGCAGTACTTC
TRBV10-3	TRBD1	TRBJ1-1	few	CAISELRDSLTEAFF	TGTGCCATCAGTGAGTTGCGGGACAGTCTGACTGAAGCTTTCTTT
TRBV28	TRBD1	TRBJ1-4	NA	CASSSIKQGAANEKLFF	TGTGCCAGCAGTTCGATCAAACAGGGGGCGGCTAATGAAAAACTGTTTTTT
TRBV4-3	NA	TRBJ2-7	few	CASSQFEGAPHYEQYF	TGCGCCAGCAGCCAATTTGAAGGGGCCCCCCACTACGAGCAGTACTTC
TRBV11-2	TRBD2	TRBJ2-7	once	CASSPRRLAATYEQYF	TGTGCCAGCAGCCCCCGACGGCTAGCGGCAACCTACGAGCAGTACTTC
TRBV11-1	NA	TRBJ1-1	NA	CASRYDRGSDEAFF	TGTGCCAGCAGGTACGATAGGGGGTCGGATGAAGCTTTCTTT